This T cell receptor beta chain was obtained from a study of OX40 agonist ivuxolimab in advanced cancers. Study as a whole: Males comprised 82.7% of the group, whose mean age was approximately 60 years (range roughly 20 to 90). Study results and limitations: CD8+ T cells averaged more expanded clones than CD4+. Both blood CD4+ and CD8+ T cells showed clonal growth by week 6 at 0.1 to 3.0 mg/kg.

Assay: immunoSEQ multiplex PCR; the TCRdb copy retains only in-frame clones and omits some. The sample has over 80,000 clones, about 87% seen once. CDR1 and CDR2 (germline): LNHDA, SQIVND (reference sequence). CDR3 length: 17 residues. The V gene end was trimmed by 4 bases and the J gene end by 6 bases; junction bases not matched to a gene: 14. On this clone: Its antigen remains unknown.

The chain links TRBV19 to TRBJ2-1; TRBD2 matches at 8 bases. The clonotype originates from an adult with an advanced solid tumor such as melanoma, head and neck, liver or kidney cancer. This material consisted of CD4+ or CD8+ T cells sorted from blood, taken in a trial of the OX40 agonist ivuxolimab. DNA for the CDR3: TGTGCCAGTAGTACCCCGATCGGGAGCGGGAGAGCCAATGAGCAGTTCTTC. This codes for CASSTPIGSGRANEQFF.